Listed here are 5 T cell receptor beta chains from one sample, sequenced in a study of graft-versus-host responses after intestinal transplantation. TCRdb's table, derived via immunoSEQ multiplex PCR, lists solely in-frame clones and lacks some. This sample has tens of thousands of clones, with roughly nine tenths found just once. Material: PBMCs, obtained nearly 670 days after intestinal transplant. The receptors stem from a human patient who received an intestinal transplant, so some T cells may come from the graft donor.

The CDR3 sequence is CASSEYRRGANEQFF. Written as DNA, the CDR3 is TGTGCCAGCAGTGAATATAGGCGTGGGGCGAATGAGCAGTTCTTC. The J gene is TRBJ2-1, the V gene TRBV25-1; D is possibly TRBD1 (5 bases). Trimming took 0 bases from V and 7 from J, leaving 13 bases between them. This CDR3 spans 15 amino acids. Germline CDR1 and CDR2: MGHDK and SYGVNS.

The rearrangement uses TRBV27 and TRBJ1-1, with 8 nucleotides matching TRBD1. Germline V lookup: CDR1 MNHEY, CDR2 SMNVEV (reference sequence). This CDR3 is 15 amino acids long. The trim removed 6 bases at V and 4 bases at J, leaving 10 bases unmatched. The chain's CDR3 is CASSNQGARGTEAFF. In DNA, the CDR3 is TGTGCCAGCAGCAACCAGGGGGCGAGGGGCACTGAAGCTTTCTTT.

This chain joins TRBV2 and TRBJ2-2; 7 positions agree with TRBD2. The germline CDR1 and CDR2 sequences are SNHLY and FYNNEI. The J segment lost 0 bases and the V segment lost 6 bases, leaving 1 base of the junction unmatched. The CDR3 totals 14 residues. CDR3 DNA: TGTGCCAGCAGGCGGGGGACGAACACCGGGGAGCTGTTTTTT. This encodes CASRRGTNTGELFF. Together with reference TRBV2 and TRBJ2-2, the CDR3 gives the full variable domain: EPEVTQTPSHQVTQMGQEVILRCVPISNHLYFYWYRQILGQKVEFLVSFYNNEISEKSEIFDDQFSVERPDGSNFTLKIRSTKLEDSAMYFCASRRGTNTGELFFGEGSRLTVL.

The chain has TRBV4-2 and TRBJ1-2; D gene ambiguous. This CDR3 contains 16 residues. The V gene's germline CDR1 is LGHNA and CDR2 YNFKEQ. Trimming pared 0 bases from V and 4 bases from J, leaving 15 bases between. In nucleotides, the CDR3 is TGTGCCAGCAGCCAAGATAACACCCAGGTCCCCTATGGCTACACCTTC. It translates to CASSQDNTQVPYGYTF.

V is TRBV15 and J is TRBJ2-1, with D possibly TRBD2 on 7 matching bases. Per the germline V gene, CDR1 is LNHNV and CDR2 is YYDKDF (reference sequence). Trimming left V 0 bases short and J 5 bases short, with 23 bases between. The CDR3 runs to 19 residues. CDR3 in amino acids: CATSRDFPTGRGAHNEQFF. The CDR3 bases are TGTGCCACCAGCAGAGATTTCCCCACAGGTCGGGGGGCTCACAATGAGCAGTTCTTC.